This T cell receptor (beta chain) stems from a study of a mutant IDH1 vaccine in newly diagnosed glioma. The overall study: Of treated patients, around 60% were men and roughly 38% women, averaging about 37 years.

Assay used: immunoSEQ multiplex PCR; TCRdb lists only in-frame clones, some missing. Of over 55,000 clones in the sample, about 91% were seen once. Note on this clone: Its antigen is not identified.

With 4 bases removed from V and 4 bases from J, the gap between germline ends came to 11 bases. The CDR3 consists of 14 residues. Germline CDR1 and CDR2: MNHEY and SVGAGI. Noted time point: week 11, during vaccination. In the vaccine, a single dose held 300 ug of the mutant IDH1 20-mer peptide, along with topical imiquimod. Material: PBMCs, obtained from a glioma patient whose treatment included an IDH1 peptide vaccine. This receptor was taken from a man aged 40-50 years with glioma. The chain couples TRBV6-5 to TRBJ1-5, with D tentatively TRBD1 (6 bases). CDR3: CASSLYRANQPQHF. The CDR3 bases are TGTGCCAGCAGTTTATACAGGGCAAATCAGCCCCAGCATTTT.